This TCR beta chain originates from a study of prognosis after radiotherapy for stage I lung cancer. Every patient was node-negative on CT and PET/CT and lacked prior chemotherapy, radiotherapy or other malignancies. Each of two time points yielded roughly 6 milliliters of peripheral venous blood. Amplification of TCR beta CDR3 from genomic DNA used two-round multiplex PCR. Specific primers for each TRBV and TRBJ gene were what first-round PCR used. TCRdb itself ran the multiplex PCR reads through MiXCR, one entry per CDR3 protein. The sample holds more than 30,000 distinct CDR3 sequences, 42% seen once. About this clonotype itself: As yet, its antigen is unknown.

V was clipped by 5 bases and J by 8 bases, with 9 bases between them. CDR1 and CDR2 (germline): MNHNS, SASEGT. The CDR3 has 12 amino acids. General study points: Median unique TCR clone counts of about 9,200 versus 6,500 showed a fall after stereotactic body radiation therapy.

The source is a donor over 45 with non-small cell lung cancer. J is TRBJ2-2 and V is TRBV6-1, with D uncertain. The sequenced sample was PBMCs, obtained before or after stereotactic body radiation therapy (not recorded which). The CDR3 DNA reads TGTGCCAGCAGTCCTTGGGGAGGGGAGCTGTTTTTT. Its translation: CASSPWGGELFF.